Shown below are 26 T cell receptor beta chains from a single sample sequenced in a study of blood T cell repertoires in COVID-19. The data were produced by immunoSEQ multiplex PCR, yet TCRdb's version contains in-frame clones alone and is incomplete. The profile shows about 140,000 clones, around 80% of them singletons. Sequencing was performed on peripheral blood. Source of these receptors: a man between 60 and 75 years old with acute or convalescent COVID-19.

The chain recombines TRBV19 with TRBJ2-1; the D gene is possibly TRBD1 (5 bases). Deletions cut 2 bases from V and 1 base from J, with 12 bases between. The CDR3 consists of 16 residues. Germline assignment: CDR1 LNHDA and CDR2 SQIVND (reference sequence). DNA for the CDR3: TGTGCCAGTAGTATAAGGGGCGGTAAATCCTACAATGAGCAGTTCTTC. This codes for CASSIRGGKSYNEQFF.

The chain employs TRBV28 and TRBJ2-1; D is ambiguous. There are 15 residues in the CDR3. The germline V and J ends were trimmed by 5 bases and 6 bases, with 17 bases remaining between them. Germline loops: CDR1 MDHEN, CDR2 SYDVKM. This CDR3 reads CASSGLGLSSNEQFF. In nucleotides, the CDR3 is TGTGCCAGCAGTGGCCTAGGCCTGTCCAGCAATGAGCAGTTCTTC. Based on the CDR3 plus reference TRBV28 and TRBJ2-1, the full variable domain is DVKVTQSSRYLVKRTGEKVFLECVQDMDHENMFWYRQDPGLGLRLIYFSYDVKMKEKGDIPEGYSVSREKKERFSLILESASTNQTSMYLCASSGLGLSSNEQFFGPGTRLTVL.

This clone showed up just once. The DNA of the CDR3 is TGTGCCGGGACTAGCGCTACCTACGAGCAGTACTTC. The encoded protein is CAGTSATYEQYF. The chain links TRBV30 to TRBJ2-7; TRBD2 aligns across 10 bases. CDR3 length: 12 residues. Germline CDR1 is GTSNPN and CDR2 is SVGIG (reference sequence). Trimming cost V 8 bases and J 2 bases; bases outside gene matches: 3.

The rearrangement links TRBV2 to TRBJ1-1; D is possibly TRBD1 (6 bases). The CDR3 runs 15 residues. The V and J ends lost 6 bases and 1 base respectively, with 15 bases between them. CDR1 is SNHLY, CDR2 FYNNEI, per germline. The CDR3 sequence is CASSGAGHKNTEAFF. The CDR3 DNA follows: TGTGCCAGCAGCGGAGCGGGACACAAGAACACTGAAGCTTTCTTT.

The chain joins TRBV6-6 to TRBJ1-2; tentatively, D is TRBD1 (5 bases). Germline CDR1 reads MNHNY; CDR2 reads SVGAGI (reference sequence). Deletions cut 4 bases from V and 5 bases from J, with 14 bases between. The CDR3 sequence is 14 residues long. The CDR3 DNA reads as TGTGCCAGCAGTTCTCAGGGATTTGGGTATGGCTACACCTTC. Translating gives CASSSQGFGYGYTF.

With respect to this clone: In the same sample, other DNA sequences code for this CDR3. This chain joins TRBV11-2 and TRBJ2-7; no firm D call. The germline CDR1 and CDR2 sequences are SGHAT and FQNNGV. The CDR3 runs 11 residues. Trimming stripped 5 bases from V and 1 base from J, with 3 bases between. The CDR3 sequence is CASSPSYEQYF. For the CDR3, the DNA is TGTGCCAGCAGCCCTTCCTACGAGCAGTACTTC.

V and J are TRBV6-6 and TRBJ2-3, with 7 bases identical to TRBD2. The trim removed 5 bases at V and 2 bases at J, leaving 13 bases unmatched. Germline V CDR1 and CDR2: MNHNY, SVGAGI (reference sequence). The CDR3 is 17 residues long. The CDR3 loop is CASSPPGGSSPTDTQYF. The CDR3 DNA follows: TGTGCCAGCAGTCCCCCGGGGGGATCCTCTCCCACAGATACGCAGTATTTT.

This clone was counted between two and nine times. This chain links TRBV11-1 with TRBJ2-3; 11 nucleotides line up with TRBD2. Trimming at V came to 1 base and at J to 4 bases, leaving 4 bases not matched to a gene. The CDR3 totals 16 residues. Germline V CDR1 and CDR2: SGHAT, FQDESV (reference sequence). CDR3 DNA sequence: TGTGCCAGCAGCTTAGAAACTAGCGGGAGAGCAGATACGCAGTATTTT. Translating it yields CASSLETSGRADTQYF.

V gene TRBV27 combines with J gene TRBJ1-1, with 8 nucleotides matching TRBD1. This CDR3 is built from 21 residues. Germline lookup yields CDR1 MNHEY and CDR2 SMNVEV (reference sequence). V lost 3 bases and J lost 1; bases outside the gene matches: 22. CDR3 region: CASSFLIGQGAIINSNTEAFF. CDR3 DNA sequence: TGTGCCAGCAGTTTCCTGATCGGCCAGGGGGCAATAATTAACTCGAACACTGAAGCTTTCTTT.

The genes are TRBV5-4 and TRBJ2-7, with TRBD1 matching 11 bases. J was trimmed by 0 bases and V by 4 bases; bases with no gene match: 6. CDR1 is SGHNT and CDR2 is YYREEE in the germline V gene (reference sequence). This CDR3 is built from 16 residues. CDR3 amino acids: CASSPDRGLSSYEQYF. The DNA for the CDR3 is TGTGCCAGCAGCCCGGACAGGGGGCTTTCCTCCTACGAGCAGTACTTC.

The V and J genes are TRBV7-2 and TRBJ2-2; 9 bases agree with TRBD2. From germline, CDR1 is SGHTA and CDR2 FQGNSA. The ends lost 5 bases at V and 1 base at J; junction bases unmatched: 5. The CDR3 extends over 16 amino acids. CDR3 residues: CASSPPAGGNTGELFF. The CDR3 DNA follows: TGTGCCAGCAGCCCCCCAGCGGGAGGGAACACCGGGGAGCTGTTTTTT.

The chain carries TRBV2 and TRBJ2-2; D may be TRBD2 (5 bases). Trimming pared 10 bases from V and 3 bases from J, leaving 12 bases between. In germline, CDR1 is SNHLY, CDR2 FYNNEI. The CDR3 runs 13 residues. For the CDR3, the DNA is TGTGCCATCGGGGAGAGGGACACCGGGGAGCTGTTTTTT. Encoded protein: CAIGERDTGELFF.

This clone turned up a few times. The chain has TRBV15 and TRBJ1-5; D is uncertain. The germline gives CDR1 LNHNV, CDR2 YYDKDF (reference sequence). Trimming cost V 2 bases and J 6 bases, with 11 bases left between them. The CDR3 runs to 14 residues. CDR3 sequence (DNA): TGTGCCACCAGCAGACTGTATGGAGGTCAGCCCCAGCATTTT. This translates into CATSRLYGGQPQHF. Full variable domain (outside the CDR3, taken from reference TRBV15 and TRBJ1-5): DAMVIQNPRYQVTQFGKPVTLSCSQTLNHNVMYWYQQKSSQAPKLLFHYYDKDFNNEADTPDNFQSRRPNTSFCFLDIRSPGLGDTAMYLCATSRLYGGQPQHFGDGTRLSIL.

This CDR3 is CASRPTGRFGTDTQYF. The CDR3 nucleotides read TGTGCCAGCAGACCTACCGGGAGATTCGGCACAGATACGCAGTATTTT. V is TRBV28 and J is TRBJ2-3; TRBD2 is a possible D gene (6 bases). This CDR3 has 16 residues. V lost 6 bases to trimming and J lost 1 base, with 17 bases between them. Per the germline V gene, CDR1 is MDHEN and CDR2 is SYDVKM.

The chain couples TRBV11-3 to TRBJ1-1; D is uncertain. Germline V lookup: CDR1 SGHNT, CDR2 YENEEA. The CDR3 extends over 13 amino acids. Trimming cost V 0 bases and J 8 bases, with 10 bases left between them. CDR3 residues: CASSLDPRAEAFF. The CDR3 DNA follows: TGTGCCAGCAGCTTAGACCCGAGGGCGGAAGCTTTCTTT.

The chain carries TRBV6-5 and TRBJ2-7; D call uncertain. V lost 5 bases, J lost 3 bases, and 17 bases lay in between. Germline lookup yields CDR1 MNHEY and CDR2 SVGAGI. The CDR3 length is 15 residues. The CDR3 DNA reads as TGTGCCAGCAGTCGCACCTTGGGCTCCAACTACGAGCAGTACTTC. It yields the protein CASSRTLGSNYEQYF.

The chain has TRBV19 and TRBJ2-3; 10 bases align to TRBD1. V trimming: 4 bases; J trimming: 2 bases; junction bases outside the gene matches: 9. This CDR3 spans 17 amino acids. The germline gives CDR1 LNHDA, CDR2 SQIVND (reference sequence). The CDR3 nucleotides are TGTGCCAGTAGTACTCTACCCGGGACAGGGGCCACAGATACGCAGTATTTT. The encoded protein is CASSTLPGTGATDTQYF. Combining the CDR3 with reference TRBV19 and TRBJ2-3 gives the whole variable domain DGGITQSPKYLFRKEGQNVTLSCEQNLNHDAMYWYRQDPGQGLRLIYYSQIVNDFQKGDIAEGYSVSREKKESFPLTVTSAQKNPTAFYLCASSTLPGTGATDTQYFGPGTRLTVL.

The CDR3 nucleotides are TGCAGCGTCGGATCTGACACGGACTATGGCTACACCTTC. Translation gives CSVGSDTDYGYTF. The chain is built from TRBV29-1 and TRBJ1-2; the D is unclear. CDR1 and CDR2 (germline): SQVTM, ANQGSEA. The ends were cut back, 6 bases at V and 3 bases at J, with 14 bases in the middle. There are 13 residues in the CDR3.

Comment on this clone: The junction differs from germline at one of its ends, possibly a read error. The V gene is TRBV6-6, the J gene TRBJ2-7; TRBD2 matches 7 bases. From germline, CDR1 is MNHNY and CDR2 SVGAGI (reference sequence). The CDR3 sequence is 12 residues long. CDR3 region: CASSQLADELYF. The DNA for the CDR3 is TGTGCCAGCAGCCAGCTAGCGGACGAGCTGTACTTC.

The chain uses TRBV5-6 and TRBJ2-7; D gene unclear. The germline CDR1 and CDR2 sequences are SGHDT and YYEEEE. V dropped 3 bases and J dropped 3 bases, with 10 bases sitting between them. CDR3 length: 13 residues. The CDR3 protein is CASSSRRSYEQYF. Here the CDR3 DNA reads TGTGCCAGCAGCTCCCGTCGGAGCTACGAGCAGTACTTC.

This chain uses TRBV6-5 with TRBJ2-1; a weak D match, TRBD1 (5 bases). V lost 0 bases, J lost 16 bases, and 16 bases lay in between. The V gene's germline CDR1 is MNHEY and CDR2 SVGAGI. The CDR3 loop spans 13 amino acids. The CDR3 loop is CASSYSVGWGRFF. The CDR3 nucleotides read TGTGCCAGCAGTTACTCCGTGGGGTGGGGCCGATTCTTC.

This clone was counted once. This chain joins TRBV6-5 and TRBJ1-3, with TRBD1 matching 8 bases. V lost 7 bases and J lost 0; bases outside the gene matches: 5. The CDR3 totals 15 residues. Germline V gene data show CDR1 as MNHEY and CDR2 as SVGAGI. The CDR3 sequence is CASKTDRVSGNTIYF. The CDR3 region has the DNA TGTGCCAGCAAGACGGACAGGGTCTCTGGAAACACCATATATTTT.

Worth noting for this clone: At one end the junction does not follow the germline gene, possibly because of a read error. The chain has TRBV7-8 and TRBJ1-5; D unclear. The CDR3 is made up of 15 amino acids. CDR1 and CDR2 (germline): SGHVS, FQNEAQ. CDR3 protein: CASSLEPAGNRPQHF. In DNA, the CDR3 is TGTGCCAGCAGCTTAGAGCCAGCGGGGAATCGGCCCCAGCATTTT.

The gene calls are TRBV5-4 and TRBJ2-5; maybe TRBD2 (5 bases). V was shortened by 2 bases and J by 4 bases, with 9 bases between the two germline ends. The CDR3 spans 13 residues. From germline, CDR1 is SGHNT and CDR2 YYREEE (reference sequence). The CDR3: CASSFVGRETQYF. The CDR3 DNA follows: TGTGCCAGCAGCTTCGTGGGGAGAGAGACCCAGTACTTC.

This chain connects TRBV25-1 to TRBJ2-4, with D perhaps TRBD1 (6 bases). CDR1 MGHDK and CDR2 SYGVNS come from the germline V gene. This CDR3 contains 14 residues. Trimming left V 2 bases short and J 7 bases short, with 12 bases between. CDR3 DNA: TGTGCCAGCAGTGAAGTGGGGGCAACGAACATTCAGTACTTC. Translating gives CASSEVGATNIQYF.

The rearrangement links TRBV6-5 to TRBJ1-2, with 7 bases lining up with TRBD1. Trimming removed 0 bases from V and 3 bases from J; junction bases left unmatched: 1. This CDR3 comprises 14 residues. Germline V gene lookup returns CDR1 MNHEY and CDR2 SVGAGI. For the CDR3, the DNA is TGTGCCAGCAGTTACTCGACAGGGCACTATGGCTACACCTTC. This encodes CASSYSTGHYGYTF.